The T cell receptor (beta chain) under discussion was sequenced for a study of PD-1 blockade in classical Hodgkin lymphoma. Findings and limits, study-wide: A reduction in baseline TCR diversity was reportedly seen in newly diagnosed patients relative to healthy donors.

TCRdb's copy holds only in-frame clones and misses some; the assay was immunoSEQ multiplex PCR. The sample consists of about 50,000 clones, about three quarters of them appearing once. Time point noted: cycle 4 day 1 (C4D1), after 5 to 7 weeks of nivolumab. Autologous stem cell transplantation was followed by relapse in every patient, and brentuximab vedotin exposure varied. CDR3 length: 14 amino acids. Germline V gives CDR1 SGHRS, CDR2 YFSETQ. V was clipped by 4 bases and J by 6 bases; unmatched bases: 4. About this clone: The antigen remains unidentified.

The chain couples TRBV5-1 to TRBJ2-2; 9 bases fit TRBD1. The starting material was peripheral blood mononuclear cells (PBMCs), obtained before the fourth cycle of nivolumab. This receptor was taken from a human donor with classical Hodgkin lymphoma. CDR3 residues: CASSQGQGAGELFF. In nucleotides, the CDR3 is TGCGCCAGCAGCCAGGGACAGGGAGCCGGGGAGCTGTTTTTT.